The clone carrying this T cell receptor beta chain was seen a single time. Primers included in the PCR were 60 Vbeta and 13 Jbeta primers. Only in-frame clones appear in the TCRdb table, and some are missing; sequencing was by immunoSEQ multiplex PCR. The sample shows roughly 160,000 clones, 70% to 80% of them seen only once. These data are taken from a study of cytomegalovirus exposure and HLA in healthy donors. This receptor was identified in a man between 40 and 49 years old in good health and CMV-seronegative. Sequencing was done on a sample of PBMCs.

Written as DNA, the CDR3 is TGCGCCAGCAGCCAACAGGGGGCCGGGACCTACGAGCAGTACTTC. Translated, it gives CASSQQGAGTYEQYF. The rearrangement links TRBV4-1 to TRBJ2-7; 8 nucleotides agree with TRBD1. The V gene end was trimmed by 2 bases and the J gene end by 2 bases; junction bases not matched to a gene: 5. Germline CDR1 MGHRA, CDR2 YSYEKL. The CDR3 loop spans 15 amino acids.